The T cell receptor (beta chain) described here comes from a study of tumor and adjacent non-tumor tissue in lung cancer. The template was RNA from unsorted bulk tissue. A modified ARM-PCR protocol with three rounds of nested PCR amplified TCRbeta. Each CDR3 protein is one row after TCRdb ran MiXCR on the multiplex PCR reads. The sample lists 200,000 to 250,000 distinct CDR3 sequences, 71% occurring once. This clonotype showed up just a few times. The sequenced sample was lung tumor tissue. This sequence was found in a man aged 60 to 69 with non-small cell lung cancer.

CDR3 coding DNA: TGCAGTGCTAGGGGTCCGAACGCGGGAGGAGAGACCCAGTACTTC. Protein sequence: CSARGPNAGGETQYF. The V call is TRBV20-1, the J call TRBJ2-5; 8 bases are shared with TRBD2. Trimming at V came to 3 bases and at J to 4 bases, leaving 10 bases not matched to a gene. Germline V CDR1 and CDR2: DFQATT, SNEGSKA (reference sequence). The CDR3 totals 15 residues.